The rows below give T cell receptor beta chains drawn from one sample of a study of cytomegalovirus exposure and HLA in healthy donors. Using immunoSEQ multiplex PCR, the repertoire was profiled, and TCRdb retains in-frame clones only, with some absent. The sample consists of under 100,000 clones, about 96% of them appearing once. Sequencing was done on a sample of PBMCs. All receptors derive from a woman between 18 and 29 years old in good health and CMV-seronegative. CDR3s leave out the opening cysteine and the closing phenylalanine or tryptophan.

>TRBJ2-1|TRBV30|13
AWSSSTLAYNEQF
>TRBJ2-7|TRBV28|13
ASSPEVAGSYEQY
>TRBJ2-3|TRBV6-5|12
ATSPLGGTDTQY
>TRBJ2-2|TRBV7-6|15
ASSLAYRTASSGELF
>TRBJ1-2|TRBV14|11
ASSQGQAYGYT
>TRBJ2-7|TRBV7-8|14
ASRRELADLSYEQY
>TRBJ2-6|TRBV10-3|16
AISGVRLTGSGANVLT
>TRBJ1-1|TRBV7-9|12
ASSVQGRVTEAF
>TRBJ2-7|TRBV28|17
ASRGGTSGRKSDYYEQY
>TRBJ1-2|TRBV5-6|12
ASSSEGQPIGYT
>TRBJ2-1|TRBV15|14
ATSEDGNPPYNEQF
>TRBJ2-1|TRBV11-2|13
ASSLGTSVYNEQF
>TRBJ1-2|TRBV9|13
ASSLRTVSTMGYT
>TRBJ2-2|TRBV5-1|12
ASSLTGWTGELF
>TRBJ2-7|TRBV13|12
ASSLRPQGYEQY
>TRBJ2-4|TRBV11-2|11
ASSLDVEASQY
>TRBJ2-7|TRBV19|13
ASSSRAGESYEQY
>TRBJ2-1|TRBV29-1|12
SVLKGRGGNEQF
>TRBJ2-3|TRBV6-5|12
ASRSGGETDTQY
>TRBJ2-7|TRBV28|14
ASSYGTGQFSYEQY
>-|TRBV4-1|10
ASSHRTYEQY
>TRBJ1-4|TRBV7-6|13
ASSFGGGSNEKLF
>TRBJ1-1|TRBV25-1|15
ASSDYRITRGITEAF
>TRBJ2-1|TRBV5-1|14
ASSPGGTSGSHEQF
>TRBJ2-3|TRBV25-1|14
ASSPRVSGTADTQY
>TRBJ1-1|TRBV2|10
ASSYWNTEAF
>TRBJ1-4|TRBV19|13
ASSSQGIANEKLF
>TRBJ2-7|TRBV4-1|9
ASSPGGEQY
>TRBJ2-1|TRBV7-9|15
ASRFRGTSGEGNEQF
>TRBJ2-5|TRBV6-5|12
ASSYWGSQETQY
>TRBJ1-3|TRBV5-1|12
ASSSHIEGNTIY
>TRBJ1-1|TRBV4-1|13
ASSAGDRGYTEAF
>TRBJ2-3|TRBV10-2|11
ASTAGGPDTQY
>TRBJ2-7|TRBV7-9|11
ASSPDNSYEQY
>TRBJ2-7|TRBV29-1|11
SVDGDRYNEQY
>TRBJ2-1|TRBV30|12
AWSPAGGHNEQF
>TRBJ2-7|TRBV10-2|11
ASSEGGAYEQY
>TRBJ2-7|TRBV10-3|11
AISGREENEQY
>TRBJ1-1|TRBV11-3|11
ASSSTGATEAF
>TRBJ1-2|TRBV5-1|12
ASALGGEDYGYT
>TRBJ2-7|TRBV10-1|13
ASSESGTASYEQY
>TRBJ1-1|TRBV29-1|11
SVGQLIRAEAF
>TRBJ1-2|TRBV19|9
ASGNTGGYT
>TRBJ2-2|TRBV19|12
ASSTKGLAGELF
>TRBJ1-3|TRBV6-5|13
ASSDRVLSGNTIY
>TRBJ1-2|TRBV27|12
ASRPTGGGYGYT